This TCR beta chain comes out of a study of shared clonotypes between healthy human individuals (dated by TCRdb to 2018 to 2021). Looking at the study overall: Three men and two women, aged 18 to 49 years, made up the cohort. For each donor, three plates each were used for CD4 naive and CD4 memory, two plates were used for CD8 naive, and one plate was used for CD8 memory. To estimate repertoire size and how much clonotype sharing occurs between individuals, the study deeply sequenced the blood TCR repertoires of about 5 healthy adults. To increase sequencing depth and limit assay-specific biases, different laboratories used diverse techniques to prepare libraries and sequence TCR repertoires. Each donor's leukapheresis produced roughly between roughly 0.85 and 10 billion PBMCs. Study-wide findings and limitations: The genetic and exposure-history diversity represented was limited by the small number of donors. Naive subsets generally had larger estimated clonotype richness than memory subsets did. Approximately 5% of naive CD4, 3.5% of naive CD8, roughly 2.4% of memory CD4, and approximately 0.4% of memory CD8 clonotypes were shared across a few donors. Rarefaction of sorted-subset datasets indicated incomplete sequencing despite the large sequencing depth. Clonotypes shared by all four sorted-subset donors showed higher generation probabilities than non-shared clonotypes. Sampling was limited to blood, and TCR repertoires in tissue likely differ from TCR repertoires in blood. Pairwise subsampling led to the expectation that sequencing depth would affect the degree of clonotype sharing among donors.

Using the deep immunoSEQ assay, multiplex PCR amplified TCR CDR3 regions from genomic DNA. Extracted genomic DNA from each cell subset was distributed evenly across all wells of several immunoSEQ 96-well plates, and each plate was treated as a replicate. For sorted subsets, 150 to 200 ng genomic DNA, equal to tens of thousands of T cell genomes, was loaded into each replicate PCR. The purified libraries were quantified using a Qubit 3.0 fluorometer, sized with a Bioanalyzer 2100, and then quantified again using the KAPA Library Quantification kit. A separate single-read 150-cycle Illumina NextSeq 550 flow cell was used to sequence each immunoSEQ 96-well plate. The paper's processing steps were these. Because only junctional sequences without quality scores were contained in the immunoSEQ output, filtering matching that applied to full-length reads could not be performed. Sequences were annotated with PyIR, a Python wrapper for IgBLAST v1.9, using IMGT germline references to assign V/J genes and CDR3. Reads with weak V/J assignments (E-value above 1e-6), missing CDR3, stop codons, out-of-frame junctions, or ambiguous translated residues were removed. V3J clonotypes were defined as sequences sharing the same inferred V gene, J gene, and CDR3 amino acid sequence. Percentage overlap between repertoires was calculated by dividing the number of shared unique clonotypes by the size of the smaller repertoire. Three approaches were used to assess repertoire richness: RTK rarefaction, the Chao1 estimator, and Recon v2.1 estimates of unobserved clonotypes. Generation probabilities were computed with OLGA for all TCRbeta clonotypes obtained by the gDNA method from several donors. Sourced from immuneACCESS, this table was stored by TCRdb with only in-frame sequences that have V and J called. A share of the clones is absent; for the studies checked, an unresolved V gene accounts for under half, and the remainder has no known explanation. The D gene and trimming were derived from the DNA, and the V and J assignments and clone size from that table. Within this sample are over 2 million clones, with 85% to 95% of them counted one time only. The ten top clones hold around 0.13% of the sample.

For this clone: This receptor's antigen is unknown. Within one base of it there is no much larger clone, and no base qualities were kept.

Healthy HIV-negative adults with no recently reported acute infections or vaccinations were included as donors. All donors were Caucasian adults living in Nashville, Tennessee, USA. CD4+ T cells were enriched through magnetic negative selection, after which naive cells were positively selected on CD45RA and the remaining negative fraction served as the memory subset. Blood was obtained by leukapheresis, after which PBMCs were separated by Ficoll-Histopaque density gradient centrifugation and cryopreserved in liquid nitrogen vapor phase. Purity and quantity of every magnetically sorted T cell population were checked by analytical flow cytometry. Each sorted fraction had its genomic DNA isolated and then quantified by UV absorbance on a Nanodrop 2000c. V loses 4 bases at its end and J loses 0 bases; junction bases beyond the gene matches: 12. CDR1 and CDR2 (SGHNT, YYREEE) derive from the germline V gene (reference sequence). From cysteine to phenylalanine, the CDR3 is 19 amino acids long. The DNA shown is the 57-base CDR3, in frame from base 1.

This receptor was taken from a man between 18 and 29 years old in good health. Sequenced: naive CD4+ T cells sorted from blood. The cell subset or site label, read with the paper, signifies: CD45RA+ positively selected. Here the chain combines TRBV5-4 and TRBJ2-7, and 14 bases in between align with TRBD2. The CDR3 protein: CASSPPFGTSGSSSYEQYF. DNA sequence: TGTGCCAGCAGCCCTCCGTTTGGGACTAGCGGGAGTAGCTCCTACGAGCAGTACTTC.